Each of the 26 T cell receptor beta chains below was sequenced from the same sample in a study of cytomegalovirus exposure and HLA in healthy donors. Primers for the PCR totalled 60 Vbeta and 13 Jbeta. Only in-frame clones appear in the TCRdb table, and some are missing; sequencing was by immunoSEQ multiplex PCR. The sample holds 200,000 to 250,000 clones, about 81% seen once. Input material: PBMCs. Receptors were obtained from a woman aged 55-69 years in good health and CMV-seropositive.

The CDR3 here is CASSQEWAGSYEQYF. CDR3 coding DNA: TGTGCCAGCAGCCAAGAGTGGGCTGGCTCCTACGAGCAGTACTTC. The J gene is TRBJ2-7, the V gene TRBV4-2; D not certain. Germline CDR1 and CDR2: LGHNA and YNFKEQ. Trimming shortened V by 0 bases and J by 0 bases, and 9 bases separated the two germline ends. This CDR3 spans 15 amino acids.

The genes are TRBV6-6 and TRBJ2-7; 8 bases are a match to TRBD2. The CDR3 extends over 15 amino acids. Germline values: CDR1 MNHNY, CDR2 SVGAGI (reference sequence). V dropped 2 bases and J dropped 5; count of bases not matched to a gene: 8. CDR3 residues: CASSYPDPGLDEQYF. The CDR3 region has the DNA TGTGCCAGCAGTTACCCTGATCCGGGACTAGACGAGCAGTACTTC.

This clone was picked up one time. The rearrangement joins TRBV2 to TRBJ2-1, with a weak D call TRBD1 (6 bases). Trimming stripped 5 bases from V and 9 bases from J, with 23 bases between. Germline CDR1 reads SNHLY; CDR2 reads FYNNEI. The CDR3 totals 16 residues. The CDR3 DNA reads TGTGCCAGCAGTTTCGCCGGGACACTTCTAAACAGTGAGCAGTTCTTC. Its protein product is CASSFAGTLLNSEQFF.

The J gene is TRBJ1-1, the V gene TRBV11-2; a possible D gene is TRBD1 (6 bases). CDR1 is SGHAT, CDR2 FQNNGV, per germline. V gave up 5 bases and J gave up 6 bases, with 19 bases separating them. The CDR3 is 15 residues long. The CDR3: CASSTTRGGWPEAFF. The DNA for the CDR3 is TGTGCCAGCAGCACCACAAGGGGGGGCTGGCCTGAAGCTTTCTTT.

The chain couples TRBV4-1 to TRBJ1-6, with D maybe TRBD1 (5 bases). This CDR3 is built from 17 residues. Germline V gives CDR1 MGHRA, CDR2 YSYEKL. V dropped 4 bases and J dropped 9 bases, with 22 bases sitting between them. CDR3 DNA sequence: TGCGCCAGCAGCCCGGAGGCGGAGGGAGGGAGGGGTTCACCCCTCCACTTT. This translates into CASSPEAEGGRGSPLHF.

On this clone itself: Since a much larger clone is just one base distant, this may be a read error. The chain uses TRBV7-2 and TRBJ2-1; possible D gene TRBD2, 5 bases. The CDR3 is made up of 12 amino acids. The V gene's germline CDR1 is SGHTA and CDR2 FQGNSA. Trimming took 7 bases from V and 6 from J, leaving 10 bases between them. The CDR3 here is CASIGSANEQFF. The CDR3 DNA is TGTGCCAGCATTGGTAGCGCCAATGAGCAGTTCTTC.

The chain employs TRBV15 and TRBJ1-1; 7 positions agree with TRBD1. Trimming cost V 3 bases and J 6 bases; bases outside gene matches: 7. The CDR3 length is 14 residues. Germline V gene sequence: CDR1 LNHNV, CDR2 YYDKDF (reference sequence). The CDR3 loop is CATSRSQGKAEAFF. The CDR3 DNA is TGTGCCACCAGCAGGTCACAGGGGAAGGCTGAAGCTTTCTTT.

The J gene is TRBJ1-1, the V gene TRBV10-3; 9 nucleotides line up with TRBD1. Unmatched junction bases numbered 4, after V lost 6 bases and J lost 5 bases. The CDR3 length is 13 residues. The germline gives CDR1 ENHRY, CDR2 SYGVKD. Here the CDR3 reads CAIRDRGLTEAFF. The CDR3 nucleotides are TGTGCCATCAGGGACAGGGGATTGACTGAAGCTTTCTTT.

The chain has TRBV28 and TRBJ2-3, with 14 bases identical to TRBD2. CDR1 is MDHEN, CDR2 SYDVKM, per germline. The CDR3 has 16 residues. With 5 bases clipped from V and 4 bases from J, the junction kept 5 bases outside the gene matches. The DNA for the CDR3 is TGTGCCAGCAGTCCCCCGGGACTAGCGGGAGCAGATACGCAGTATTTT. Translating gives CASSPPGLAGADTQYF.

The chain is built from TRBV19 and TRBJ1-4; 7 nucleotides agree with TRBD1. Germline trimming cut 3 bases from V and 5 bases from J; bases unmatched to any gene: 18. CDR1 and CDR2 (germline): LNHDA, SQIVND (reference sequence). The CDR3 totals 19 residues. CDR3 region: CASSIRLPLDREVNEKLFF. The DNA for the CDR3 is TGTGCCAGTAGTATCAGATTGCCCCTCGACAGGGAGGTGAATGAAAAACTGTTTTTT.

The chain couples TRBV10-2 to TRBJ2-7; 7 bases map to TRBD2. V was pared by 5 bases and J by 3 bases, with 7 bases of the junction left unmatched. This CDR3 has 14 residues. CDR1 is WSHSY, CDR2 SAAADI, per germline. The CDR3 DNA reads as TGCGCCAGCAGTCTTAACCGGGACTACTACGAGCAGTACTTC. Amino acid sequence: CASSLNRDYYEQYF.

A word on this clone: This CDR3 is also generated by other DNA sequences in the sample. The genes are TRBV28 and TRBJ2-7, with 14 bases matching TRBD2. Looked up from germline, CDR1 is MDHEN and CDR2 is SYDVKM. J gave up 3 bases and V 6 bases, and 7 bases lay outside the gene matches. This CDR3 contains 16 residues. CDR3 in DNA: TGTGCCAGCAGACCTCCGGGACTAGCGGGAGACTACGAGCAGTACTTC. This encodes CASRPPGLAGDYEQYF.

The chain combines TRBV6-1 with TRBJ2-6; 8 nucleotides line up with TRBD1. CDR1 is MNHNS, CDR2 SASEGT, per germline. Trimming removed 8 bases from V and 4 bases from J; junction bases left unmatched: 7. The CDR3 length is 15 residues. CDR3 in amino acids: CASLRTGTGANVLTF. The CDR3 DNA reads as TGTGCCAGCCTACGGACAGGGACCGGGGCCAACGTCCTGACTTTC.

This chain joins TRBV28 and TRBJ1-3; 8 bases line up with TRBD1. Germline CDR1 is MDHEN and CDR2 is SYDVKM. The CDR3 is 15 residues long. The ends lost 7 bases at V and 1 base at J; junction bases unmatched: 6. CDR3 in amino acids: CASTAGGLSGNTIYF. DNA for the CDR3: TGTGCCAGCACCGCAGGGGGCCTTTCTGGAAACACCATATATTTT.

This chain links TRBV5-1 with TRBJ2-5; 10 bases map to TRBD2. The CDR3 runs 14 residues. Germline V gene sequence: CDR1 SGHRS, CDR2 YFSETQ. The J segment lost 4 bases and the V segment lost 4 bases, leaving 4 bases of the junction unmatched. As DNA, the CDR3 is TGCGCCAGCAGCCTAGCGGGAGCCAGAGAGACCCAGTACTTC. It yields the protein CASSLAGARETQYF.

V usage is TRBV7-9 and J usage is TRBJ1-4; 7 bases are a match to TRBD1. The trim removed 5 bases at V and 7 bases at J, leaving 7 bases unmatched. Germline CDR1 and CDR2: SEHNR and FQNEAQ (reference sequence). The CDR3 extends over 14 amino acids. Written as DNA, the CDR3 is TGTGCCAGCAGCGCTACAGGGGTGGGTGAAAAACTGTTTTTT. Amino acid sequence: CASSATGVGEKLFF.

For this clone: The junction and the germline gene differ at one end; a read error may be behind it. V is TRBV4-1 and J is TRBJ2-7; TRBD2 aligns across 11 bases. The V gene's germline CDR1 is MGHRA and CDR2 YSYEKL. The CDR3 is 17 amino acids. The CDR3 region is CASSQGRGLAGWNEQYF. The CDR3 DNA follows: TGCGCCAGCAGTCAAGGACGCGGACTAGCGGGTTGGAACGAGCAGTACTTC.

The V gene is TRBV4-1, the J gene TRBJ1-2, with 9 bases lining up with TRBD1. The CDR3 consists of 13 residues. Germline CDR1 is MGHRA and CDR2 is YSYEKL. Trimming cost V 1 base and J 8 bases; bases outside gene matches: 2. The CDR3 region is CASSQGGQGGYTF. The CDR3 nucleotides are TGCGCCAGCAGCCAAGGCGGACAGGGGGGCTACACCTTC.

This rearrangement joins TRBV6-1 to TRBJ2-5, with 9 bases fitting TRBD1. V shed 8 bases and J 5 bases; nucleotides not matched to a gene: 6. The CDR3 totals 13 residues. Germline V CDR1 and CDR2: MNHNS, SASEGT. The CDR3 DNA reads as TGTGCCAGCCGGGACAGGGCGTGGGAGACCCAGTACTTC. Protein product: CASRDRAWETQYF.

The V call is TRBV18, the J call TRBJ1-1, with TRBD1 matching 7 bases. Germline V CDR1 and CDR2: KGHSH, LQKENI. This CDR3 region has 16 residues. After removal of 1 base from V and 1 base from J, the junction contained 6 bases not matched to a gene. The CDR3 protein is CASSPRVTGKNTEAFF. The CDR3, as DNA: TGTGCCAGCTCACCACGCGTGACAGGGAAGAACACTGAAGCTTTCTTT.

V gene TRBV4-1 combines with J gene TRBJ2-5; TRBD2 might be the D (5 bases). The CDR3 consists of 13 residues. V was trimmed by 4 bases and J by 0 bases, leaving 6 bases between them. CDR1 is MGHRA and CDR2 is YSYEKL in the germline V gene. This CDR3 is CASSREYQETQYF. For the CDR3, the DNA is TGCGCCAGCAGCCGGGAGTACCAAGAGACCCAGTACTTC.

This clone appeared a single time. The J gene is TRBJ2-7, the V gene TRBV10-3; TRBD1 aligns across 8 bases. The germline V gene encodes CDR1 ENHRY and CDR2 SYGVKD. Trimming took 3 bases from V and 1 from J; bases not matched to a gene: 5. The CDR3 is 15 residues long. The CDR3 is CAISDFQGASYEQYF. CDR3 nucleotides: TGTGCCATCAGTGACTTTCAGGGGGCTTCCTACGAGCAGTACTTC.

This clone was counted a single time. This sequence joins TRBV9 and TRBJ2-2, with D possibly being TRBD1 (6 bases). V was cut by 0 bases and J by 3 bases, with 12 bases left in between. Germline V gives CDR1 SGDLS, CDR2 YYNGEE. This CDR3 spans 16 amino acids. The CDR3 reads CASSVAGDRYTGELFF. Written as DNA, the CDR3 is TGTGCCAGCAGCGTAGCTGGAGACAGGTACACCGGGGAGCTGTTTTTT.

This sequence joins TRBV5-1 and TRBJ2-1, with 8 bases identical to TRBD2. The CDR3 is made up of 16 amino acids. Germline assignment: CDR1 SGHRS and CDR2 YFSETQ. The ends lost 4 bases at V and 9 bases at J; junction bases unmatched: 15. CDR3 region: CASSQSGSNRGGEQFF. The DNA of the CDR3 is TGCGCCAGCAGCCAGAGCGGGAGCAACCGGGGCGGTGAGCAGTTCTTC.

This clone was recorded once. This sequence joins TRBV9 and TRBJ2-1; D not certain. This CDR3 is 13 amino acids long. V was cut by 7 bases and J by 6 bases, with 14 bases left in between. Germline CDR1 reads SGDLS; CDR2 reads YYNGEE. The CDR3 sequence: CASSPGSSNEQFF. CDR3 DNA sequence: TGTGCCAGCTCCCCCGGGTCTAGCAATGAGCAGTTCTTC.

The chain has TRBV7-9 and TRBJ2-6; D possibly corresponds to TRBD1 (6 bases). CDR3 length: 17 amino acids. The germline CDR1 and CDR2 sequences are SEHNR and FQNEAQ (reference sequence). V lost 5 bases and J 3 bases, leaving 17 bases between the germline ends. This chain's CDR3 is CASSITAGVHGANVLTF. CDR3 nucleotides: TGTGCCAGCAGCATAACCGCAGGGGTACATGGGGCCAACGTCCTGACTTTC.